Sequencing of this T cell receptor (beta chain) was carried out in a study of metastatic and nonmetastatic thyroid tumors. No patient received treatment before thyroid surgery. Germline CDR1 reads SGHAT; CDR2 reads FQNNGV. This CDR3 is 17 amino acids long. The ends were cut back, 0 bases at V and 5 bases at J, with 20 bases in the middle. TCRdb re-called clones from the PCR reads using MiXCR. The sample consists of tens of thousands of clones, more than 20% of them appearing once. This clone was detected ten times or more. The receptor's source is a female donor with papillary thyroid cancer or a benign thyroid nodule (not recorded which). Some clones in this sample may be carry-over from other donors' samples. Sequencing was carried out using tumor tissue. The chain uses TRBV11-2 and TRBJ2-7, with unresolved D. CDR3 amino acids: CASSLDPGRLAPNEQYF. The CDR3 region has the DNA TGTGCCAGCAGCTTAGATCCTGGCAGATTGGCACCCAACGAGCAGTACTTC.